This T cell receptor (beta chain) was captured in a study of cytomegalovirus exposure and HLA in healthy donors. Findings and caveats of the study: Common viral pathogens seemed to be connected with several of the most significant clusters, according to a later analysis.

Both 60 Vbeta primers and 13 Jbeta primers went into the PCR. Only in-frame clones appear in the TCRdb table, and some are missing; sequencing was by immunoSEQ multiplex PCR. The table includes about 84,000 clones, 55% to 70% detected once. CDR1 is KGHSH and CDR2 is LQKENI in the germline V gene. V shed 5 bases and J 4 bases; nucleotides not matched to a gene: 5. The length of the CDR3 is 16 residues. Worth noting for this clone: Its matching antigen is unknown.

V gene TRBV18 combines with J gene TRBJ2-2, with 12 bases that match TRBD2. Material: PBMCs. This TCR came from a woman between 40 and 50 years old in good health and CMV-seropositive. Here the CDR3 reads CASSFGLAGFTGELFF. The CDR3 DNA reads TGTGCCAGCTCATTTGGACTAGCGGGGTTCACCGGGGAGCTGTTTTTT.